The sequence of this T cell receptor (beta chain) was determined in a study of Ad26.COV2.S vaccination and SARS-CoV-2 variants. The method was immunoSEQ multiplex PCR; TCRdb's version includes in-frame clones alone and lacks a portion of them. The data hold about 480,000 clones, with around 85% observed a single time. The germline V gene has CDR1 SGHTA and CDR2 FQGNSA. The ends were cut back, 4 bases at V and 6 bases at J, with 10 bases in the middle. The CDR3 runs 13 residues. Study-wide findings and caveats: Comparable non-spike TCR breadth was observed in vaccine and placebo recipients.

Of note for this clone: Antigen unknown.

Regarding treatment: roughly 19 received Ad26.COV2.S at low or high dose, single or two shots; about 5 received placebo; per-sample allocation not given. Sampling was done on day 63 after the first vaccine or placebo injection. This person who donated was an adult of 18-55 years in Boston. Vaccine was an Ad26 vector expressing Wuhan-strain SARS-CoV-2 spike. Sequencing used peripheral blood, obtained in a trial of Ad26.COV2.S vaccine versus placebo. The rearrangement joins TRBV7-2 to TRBJ2-1, with no clear D. The receptor was isolated from a person between 18 and 60 years old who received the Ad26.COV2.S COVID-19 vaccine or a placebo. CDR3 in DNA: TGTGCCAGCAGCTCCCAAGCTGTCAATGAGCAGTTCTTC. Residues: CASSSQAVNEQFF.